What follows are 8 T cell receptor beta chains derived from one specimen sequenced in a study of T cells in Graves' hyperthyroidism and ophthalmopathy. Authors of the study amplified TCR beta CDR3 regions from RNA transcripts. The study used the HTBI primer set for a first-round RT-PCR of the TCR CDR3. TCRdb passed the multiplex PCR reads through MiXCR, listing each CDR3 protein once. The sample records about 480,000 distinct CDR3 sequences, around a quarter being singletons. Sequencing used blood. The receptors shown here come from a woman between 25 and 40 years old with Graves' ophthalmopathy.

This chain joins TRBV11-2 and TRBJ1-1; perhaps TRBD1 as D (6 bases). The ends were cut back, 5 bases at V and 3 bases at J, with 16 bases in the middle. This CDR3 is built from 15 residues. Germline loops: CDR1 SGHAT, CDR2 FQNNGV. DNA for the CDR3: TGTGCCAGCAGCCCACGGACAGATTTTTACACTGAAGCTTTCTTT. It specifies CASSPRTDFYTEAFF. The full variable domain, completed using reference TRBV11-2 and TRBJ1-1, is EAGVAQSPRYKIIEKRQSVAFWCNPISGHATLYWYQQILGQGPKLLIQFQNNGVVDDSQLPKDRFSAERLKGVDSTLKIQPAKLEDSAVYLCASSPRTDFYTEAFFGQGTRLTVV.

In its sample, this clonotype was seen many times. V usage is TRBV7-2 and J usage is TRBJ1-3; tentatively, D is TRBD1 (5 bases). Germline assignment: CDR1 SGHTA and CDR2 FQGNSA. V was cut by 5 bases and J by 0 bases, with 11 bases left in between. The length of the CDR3 is 15 residues. Here the CDR3 reads CASSGGAYSGNTIYF. The CDR3 region has the DNA TGTGCCAGCAGCGGCGGGGCCTACTCTGGAAACACCATATATTTT.

This clonotype was detected many times. The genes are TRBV12-3 or TRBV12-4 and TRBJ1-5, with TRBD1 matching 7 bases. The CDR3 length is 13 residues. The ends lost 5 bases at V and 3 bases at J; junction bases unmatched: 1. For the CDR3, the DNA is TGTGCCAGCAGTGGACAGGTCAATCAGCCCCAGCATTTT. It yields the protein CASSGQVNQPQHF.

This clonotype was seen ten or more times. V usage is TRBV20-1 and J usage is TRBJ1-2; 8 bases fit TRBD1. Germline trimming cut 2 bases from V and 4 bases from J; bases unmatched to any gene: 3. Germline V gives CDR1 DFQATT, CDR2 SNEGSKA (reference sequence). CDR3 length equals 13 residues. As DNA, the CDR3 is TGCAGTGCTAGATCAGACAGGGGCTATGGCTACACCTTC. Encoded protein: CSARSDRGYGYTF.

This clonotype appeared many times. The J gene is TRBJ2-6, the V gene TRBV7-9; possible D gene TRBD2, 6 bases. Germline V lookup: CDR1 SEHNR, CDR2 FQNEAQ (reference sequence). The CDR3 is 15 residues long. V lost 5 bases, J lost 3 bases, and 11 bases lay in between. CDR3 DNA: TGTGCCAGCAGCATCGGCGGGGTTGGGGCCAACGTCCTGACTTTC. Its protein is CASSIGGVGANVLTF.

V usage is TRBV12-3 or TRBV12-4 and J usage is TRBJ2-2; 9 bases line up with TRBD1. V was clipped by 6 bases and J by 2 bases; unmatched bases: 4. This CDR3 spans 15 amino acids. CDR3 DNA sequence: TGTGCCAGCAGAGCCACAGGGGGCAACACCGGGGAGCTGTTTTTT. Amino acid sequence: CASRATGGNTGELFF.

This clonotype was detected many times. V usage is TRBV6-2 or TRBV6-3 and J usage is TRBJ2-7; TRBD2 aligns across 8 bases. The CDR3 contains 16 residues. The J segment lost 1 base and the V segment lost 4 bases, leaving 9 bases of the junction unmatched. From germline, CDR1 is MNHEY and CDR2 SVGEGT. The CDR3 region has the DNA TGTGCCAGCAGTTGGCGCAGCGGGGGTCTTTCCTACGAGCAGTACTTC. It translates to CASSWRSGGLSYEQYF.

The V call is TRBV19, the J call TRBJ1-5; a weak D match, TRBD1 (5 bases). The length of the CDR3 is 14 residues. The germline V gene encodes CDR1 LNHDA and CDR2 SQIVND (reference sequence). The V gene lost 7 bases and the J gene lost 6 bases, with 16 bases spanning the gap. This CDR3 reads CASTPARGGQPQHF. The CDR3 nucleotides read TGTGCCAGTACCCCTGCAAGGGGTGGTCAGCCCCAGCATTTT.